This is a list of T cell receptor beta chains from one sample in a study of blood T cells in healthy people across ages. TCRdb independently ran MiXCR on the 5' RACE reads; one entry per CDR3 protein. The sample lists about 1.4 million distinct CDR3 sequences, roughly 64% occurring once. Sequenced: blood. These receptor sequences come from a man between 18 and 29 years old in good health. CDR3s include the opening cysteine and the closing phenylalanine or tryptophan. Fields, in order: D gene, V gene, J gene, clone size, CDR3 DNA, CDR3 protein. A D gene is named only where the DNA matches it firmly. For some rows the clone size is stated as once, few or many, or as a class when expanded; others skip it.

>-|TRBV7-9|TRBJ1-2|-
TGTGCCAGCAGCGGGCCAGGGCGGGGGATCTATGGCTACACCTTC
CASSGPGRGIYGYTF
>-|TRBV20-1|TRBJ2-3|-
TGCAGTGCTAGGGGGGCGAGAGATACGCAGTATTTT
CSARGARDTQYF
>-|TRBV20-1|TRBJ2-3|-
TGCAGTGCTAGTAAGGCGGATACGCAGTATTTT
CSASKADTQYF
>TRBD2|TRBV20-1|TRBJ2-5|many
TGCAGTGCTCAGCGCACCGGGACTAGCTTTGAGACCCAGTACTTC
CSAQRTGTSFETQYF
>-|TRBV14|TRBJ2-3|-
TGTGCCAGCAGCCAAAGGCGGGGCTGGGAGGATACGCAGTATTTT
CASSQRRGWEDTQYF
>TRBD1|TRBV20-1|TRBJ2-7|few
TGCAGCTCCGGGGACAGGGTATCCTACGAGCAGTACTTC
CSSGDRVSYEQYF
>-|TRBV12-3/TRBV12-4|TRBJ2-2|-
TGTGCCAGCAGCCCCACTAGAAAAGTCGGGGAGCTGTTTTTT
CASSPTRKVGELFF
>-|TRBV5-8|TRBJ2-4|-
TGTGCCACCCCATCGTACAAAAACATTCAGTACTTC
CATPSYKNIQYF
>-|TRBV2|TRBJ2-7|-
TGTGCCAGCAGGGGACGAGAGGACGAGCAGTACTTC
CASRGREDEQYF
>-|TRBV18|TRBJ2-5|-
TGTGCCAGCTCACTCCGGCATCAAGAGACCCAGTACTTC
CASSLRHQETQYF
>TRBD2|TRBV10-1|TRBJ2-1|-
TGCGCCAGCAGTACTAGCGGCAGAGATATCCATGAGCAGTTCTTC
CASSTSGRDIHEQFF
>TRBD2|TRBV27|TRBJ2-7|-
TGTGCCAGCAGGCCCGGGACTAGCTTTATTGCCTACGAGCAGTACTTC
CASRPGTSFIAYEQYF
>-|TRBV20-1|TRBJ2-6|-
TGCAGTGCTAGGTGGGGGTTCGGGGCCAACGTCCTGACTTTC
CSARWGFGANVLTF
>TRBD2|TRBV4-2|TRBJ2-3|-
TGTGCCAGCAGCCCTCTAGCGGGGGATCGGGCAGATACGCAGTATTTT
CASSPLAGDRADTQYF
>-|TRBV24-1|TRBJ2-2|-
TGTGCCACCAGTGATTTGGAGGGACAGAACACCGGGGAGCTGTTTTTT
CATSDLEGQNTGELFF
>-|TRBV27|TRBJ1-5|-
TGTGCCAGCAGTTTATTTGTTTTAGTGGGCAATCAGCCCCAGCATTTT
CASSLFVLVGNQPQHF
>-|TRBV20-1|TRBJ2-7|-
TGCAGTGCCATAGCGGGGACAGTCTTACGAGAACAGTACTTC
CSAIAGTVLREQYF
>TRBD2|TRBV15|TRBJ2-1|-
TGTGCCACCAGCAGAGATTTCCCACTAGCGAACAATGAGCAGTTCTTC
CATSRDFPLANNEQFF
>-|TRBV7-2|TRBJ2-3|-
TGTACCAGCAGCAACAGAGATACGCAGTATTTT
CTSSNRDTQYF
>-|TRBV12-3/TRBV12-4|TRBJ2-1|-
TGTGCCAGCAGCGGCTCCCATGAGCAGTTCTTC
CASSGSHEQFF
>-|TRBV7-6|TRBJ1-2|-
TGTGCCAGCAGCTTTGAGGAGAGCTATGGCTACACCTTC
CASSFEESYGYTF
>-|TRBV12-3/TRBV12-4|TRBJ1-2|-
TGTGCCAGCAGTATCGGACCTGGGACGGACCTCTATGGCTACACCTTC
CASSIGPGTDLYGYTF
>-|TRBV12-3/TRBV12-4|TRBJ2-4|few
TGTGCCAGCAGCCCCACCACTGGGGAGCAGTACTTC
CASSPTTGEQYF
>-|TRBV2|TRBJ1-6|few
TGTGCCAGCAGTATAGAAAATAATTCACCCCTCCACTTT
CASSIENNSPLHF
>-|TRBV7-9|TRBJ2-7|-
TGTGCCAGCAGCCCCCTTGAGGCCCACAATGAGCAGTACTTC
CASSPLEAHNEQYF
>TRBD1|TRBV29-1|TRBJ2-6|few
TGCAGCGTGACGACGGACAGGGCCTCTGGGGCCAACGTCCTGACTTTC
CSVTTDRASGANVLTF
>-|TRBV2|TRBJ2-5|-
TGTGCCAGCAGGGCGGGACAGATCCAAGAGACCCAGTACTTC
CASRAGQIQETQYF
>-|TRBV10-3|TRBJ2-7|-
TGTGCCACTGAACTAGAGTACGAGCAGTACTTC
CATELEYEQYF
>-|TRBV4-2|TRBJ1-1|few
TGTGCCAGCAGCCAACAAGGCGGGAACACTGAAGCTTTCTTT
CASSQQGGNTEAFF
>-|TRBV4-1|TRBJ1-1|-
TGCGCCAGCAGCCTCTTCGGACGGCAAGCTTTCTTT
CASSLFGRQAFF
>-|TRBV18|TRBJ1-4|few
TGTGCCAGCTCAGTTATTAATGAAAAACTGTTTTTT
CASSVINEKLFF
>TRBD1|TRBV6-6|TRBJ1-2|-
TGTGCCAGCAGAAGTATGAACAGGGGGCTCGGCTACACCTTC
CASRSMNRGLGYTF
>-|TRBV27|TRBJ2-1|-
TGTGCCAGCAGTATAAGAACAGGGGGGGTCAATGAGCAGTTCTTC
CASSIRTGGVNEQFF
>TRBD2|TRBV3-1|TRBJ2-1|few
TGTGCCAGCAGCCACATAGCGGGAACCCTCTACAATGAGCAGTTCTTC
CASSHIAGTLYNEQFF
>TRBD2|TRBV9|TRBJ2-3|-
TGTGCCAGCAGCACCTTGGCGGGGGGCCGCACAGATACGCAGTATTTT
CASSTLAGGRTDTQYF
>TRBD1|TRBV9|TRBJ2-2|-
TGTGCCAGCAGCACCACAGGGGATTACGGGGAGCTGTTTTTT
CASSTTGDYGELFF
>TRBD2|TRBV29-1|TRBJ2-7|-
TGCAGCGTGCTAGCGGGGAGCTACAATGAGCAGTACTTC
CSVLAGSYNEQYF
>-|TRBV28|TRBJ2-1|-
TGTGCCAGCAGTTCGGTTTGGGGGGGCCGATACAATGAGCAGTTCTTC
CASSSVWGGRYNEQFF
>-|TRBV12-3/TRBV12-4|TRBJ2-7|-
TGTGCCAGCAGTGGGGCCGAGCAGTACTTC
CASSGAEQYF
>-|TRBV7-8|TRBJ2-4|many
TGTGCCAGCAGCTTAAATCGGGGCCCGCAGTACTTC
CASSLNRGPQYF
>TRBD1|TRBV7-9|TRBJ2-3|-
TGTGCCAGCAGCTTAGCGGGACAGACCACAGATACGCAGTATTTT
CASSLAGQTTDTQYF
>-|TRBV7-9|TRBJ2-7|-
TGTGCCAGCAGCCCCCCTGACAGGTTCTACTACGAGCAGTACTTC
CASSPPDRFYYEQYF
>-|TRBV7-9|TRBJ1-2|-
TGTGCCAGCAGGGCCGGTATGGATGGCTACACCTTC
CASRAGMDGYTF
>TRBD1|TRBV2|TRBJ1-2|-
TGTGCCAGCAGTGGGACAGGGTTGCATGGCTACACCTTC
CASSGTGLHGYTF
>-|TRBV29-1|TRBJ2-7|few
TGCAGCGTTGACGGTCAGGGGATGGGCGAGCAGTACTTC
CSVDGQGMGEQYF
>TRBD1|TRBV4-2|TRBJ1-2|-
TGTGCCAGCAGCCTAGATGGGGACAGCTATGGCTACACCTTC
CASSLDGDSYGYTF
>TRBD1|TRBV18|TRBJ2-5|-
TGTGCCAGCACATTGACAGGGAGTGAAAAGACCCAGTACTTC
CASTLTGSEKTQYF
>-|TRBV6-2/TRBV6-3|TRBJ2-1|-
TGTGCCAGTAGTTATGGGGGGGGCCGTGGAGGTGAGCAGTTCTTC
CASSYGGGRGGEQFF
>-|TRBV2|TRBJ2-3|-
TGTGCCAGCAGTGAACTCGGGGCACCCATAGATACGCAGTATTTT
CASSELGAPIDTQYF
>-|TRBV6-2/TRBV6-3|TRBJ2-7|few
TGTGCCAGTGCACCCTTGATGCTGTCCACCTACGAGCAGTACTTC
CASAPLMLSTYEQYF
>-|TRBV19|TRBJ1-3|-
TGTGCCAGTAGTATCCAAAACTCGGGACTCAACACCATATATTTT
CASSIQNSGLNTIYF
>-|TRBV7-8|TRBJ2-1|-
TGTGCCAGCAGCTTAGACCTAAACGGCGAGCAGTTCTTC
CASSLDLNGEQFF
>TRBD2|TRBV29-1|TRBJ2-1|-
TGCAGCGTTCAAGAAAGCGGGAGGGGTGGGACCTACAATGAGCAGTTCTTC
CSVQESGRGGTYNEQFF